Sequencing of this T cell receptor (beta chain) was carried out in a study of shared clonotypes between healthy human individuals. Background on the study: Samples came from two female and a few male donors aged 18 to 49. General study findings and limits: Even with large depth, rarefaction showed that sorted-subset sequencing was incomplete. Estimated richness values were generally larger in naive subsets than in memory subsets.

Germline CDR1 is MNHNS and CDR2 is SASEGT. This CDR3 region has 13 residues. J gave up 6 bases and V 5 bases, and 6 bases lay outside the gene matches. The assay was carried out at the deep level. Sequenced by immunoSEQ multiplex PCR; TCRdb stores in-frame clones only, minus some. The data contain hundreds of thousands of clones, around 78% of them seen just once; the ten biggest clones take up around 1.8%. Comment on this clone: Its antigen is unknown.

This receptor was obtained from a woman aged 25 to 39 in good health. The source material was memory CD4+ T cells sorted from blood. The subset here: CD45RA-negative fraction. This chain uses TRBV6-1 with TRBJ2-5, with 7 bases lining up with TRBD1. CDR3: CASSKQGWQTQYF. The CDR3 DNA sequence: TGTGCCAGCAGTAAACAGGGGTGGCAGACCCAGTACTTC.